These 12 T cell receptor beta chains were all obtained from the same sample, sequenced in a study of monozygotic twins with inflammatory bowel disease. TCRdb reprocessed the 5' RACE reads, keeping one entry per CDR3 protein, no DNA. The sample holds about 380,000 distinct CDR3 sequences. Sequencing input: blood. These receptors came from a human donor with ulcerative colitis or Crohn's disease, or a healthy co-twin of an affected twin (not recorded which).

This chain links TRBV7-2 with TRBJ2-7; TCRdb lists TRBD2, though no DNA is available to test this call. Germline CDR1 is SGHTA and CDR2 is FQGNSA. The length of the CDR3 is 15 residues. CDR3 sequence: CASSSIAGESYEQYF.

The genes are TRBV20-1 and TRBJ2-7; TCRdb's D call, TRBD2, is unchecked because there is no DNA. This CDR3 spans 16 amino acids. Germline CDR1 reads DFQATT; CDR2 reads SNEGSKA (reference sequence). CDR3 residues: CSARAKGRTFSYEQYF.

The rearrangement links TRBV7-9 to TRBJ2-1; TCRdb indicates TRBD2, and absent DNA this call remains unverified. CDR3 length: 17 residues. Germline V lookup: CDR1 SEHNR, CDR2 FQNEAQ (reference sequence). The CDR3 here is CASSLADGTSGYNEQFF.

The chain is built from TRBV11-3 and TRBJ2-1; no DNA is available, so the TRBD1 call from TCRdb remains unchecked. The CDR3 has 14 amino acids. The germline V gene encodes CDR1 SGHNT and CDR2 YENEEA. CDR3 protein: CASSLSDSLNEQFF. The full variable domain, with the rest looked up from reference TRBV11-3 and TRBJ2-1, is EAGVVQSPRYKIIEKKQPVAFWCNPISGHNTLYWYLQNLGQGPELLIRYENEEAVDDSQLPKDRFSAERLKGVDSTLKIQPAELGDSAVYLCASSLSDSLNEQFFGPGTRLTVL.

V usage is TRBV7-8 and J usage is TRBJ1-2. The CDR3 extends over 15 amino acids. The germline CDR1 and CDR2 sequences are SGHVS and FQNEAQ. This CDR3 is CASSLAGYTNYGYTF.

The chain uses TRBV7-6 and TRBJ2-7; TCRdb reports TRBD1, a call that lacks DNA to check it against. The germline V gene encodes CDR1 SGHVS and CDR2 FNYEAQ. The CDR3 is 15 amino acids. CDR3 residues: CASSPDGTGPYEQYF.

V and J are TRBV6-5 and TRBJ2-2; checking the TCRdb D call of TRBD1 is not possible without DNA. The CDR3 length is 15 residues. Germline-derived CDR1 and CDR2 are MNHEY and SVGAGI. CDR3: CASSYLTGRTGELFF.

The V call is TRBV28, the J call TRBJ2-7; there is no DNA to check the TCRdb D call of TRBD1. Germline V lookup: CDR1 MDHEN, CDR2 SYDVKM. The CDR3 is made up of 14 amino acids. The CDR3 here is CASSQRPGSYEQYF.

The V and J genes are TRBV4-3 and TRBJ1-5. There are 15 residues in the CDR3. Per germline, CDR1 LGHNA and CDR2 YSLEER. The CDR3 protein is CASSQWWGGLQPQHF.

The V gene is TRBV5-1, the J gene TRBJ2-5; there is no DNA to check the TCRdb D call of TRBD2. The CDR3 covers 17 residues. Germline CDR1 SGHRS, CDR2 YFSETQ. The CDR3 is CASSPLELAGGPKTQYF. The whole variable domain, remainder taken from reference TRBV5-1 and TRBJ2-5, is KAGVTQTPRYLIKTRGQQVTLSCSPISGHRSVSWYQQTPGQGLQFLFEYFSETQRNKGNFPGRFSGRQFSNSRSEMNVSTLELGDSALYLCASSPLELAGGPKTQYFGPGTRLLVL.

The chain links TRBV5-1 to TRBJ2-2; TCRdb lists TRBD1, though no DNA is available to test this call. The CDR3 length is 15 residues. Germline values: CDR1 SGHRS, CDR2 YFSETQ. CDR3 protein: CASSPRVTDTGELFF.

The rearrangement uses TRBV11-2 and TRBJ1-5. Germline V gene lookup returns CDR1 SGHAT and CDR2 FQNNGV. This CDR3 region has 17 residues. CDR3 amino acids: CASSLDGAGGSNQPQHF.